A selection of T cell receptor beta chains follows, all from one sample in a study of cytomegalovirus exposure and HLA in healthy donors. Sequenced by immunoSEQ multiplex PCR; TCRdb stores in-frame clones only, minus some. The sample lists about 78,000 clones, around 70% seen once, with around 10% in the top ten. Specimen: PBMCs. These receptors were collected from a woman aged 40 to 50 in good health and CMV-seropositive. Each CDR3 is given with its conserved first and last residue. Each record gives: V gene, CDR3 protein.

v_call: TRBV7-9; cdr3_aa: CASSLGTGANTEAFF
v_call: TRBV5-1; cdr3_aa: CASSTTGDAKNIQYF
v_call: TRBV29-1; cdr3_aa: CSVGGSAGELFF
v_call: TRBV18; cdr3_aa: CASSPQGLAGSVGELFF
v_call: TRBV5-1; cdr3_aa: CASSITGNYGYTF
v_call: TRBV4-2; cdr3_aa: CASSQDSDSNQPQHF
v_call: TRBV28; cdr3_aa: CASSLIDFGGVNEKLFF
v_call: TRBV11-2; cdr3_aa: CASSLDWHEQYF
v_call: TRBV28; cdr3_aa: CASSRQVTEAFF
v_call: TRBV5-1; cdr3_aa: CASSFTGGGTDTQYF
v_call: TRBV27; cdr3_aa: CASSKTGTANTGELFF
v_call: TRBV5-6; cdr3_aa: CASSPPGGPNYEQYF
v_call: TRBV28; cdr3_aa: CASSLIGGYGGYTF
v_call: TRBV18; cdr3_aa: CASSPPDIGGTGINQPQHF
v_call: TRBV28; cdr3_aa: CASILGWRGPKSVGNTEAFF
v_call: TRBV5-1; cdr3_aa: CASSLGSIGGETQYF
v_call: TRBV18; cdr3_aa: CASSQRLAKETQYF
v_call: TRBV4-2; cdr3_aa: CASSQVWELQGGEQPQHF
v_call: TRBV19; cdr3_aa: CASSMPPFGYGYTF
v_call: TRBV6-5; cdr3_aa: CASRREYNSPLHF
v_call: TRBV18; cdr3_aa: CASSPPPTGLKSAGNTIYF
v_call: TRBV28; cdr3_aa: CASSPLAGGNQETQYF
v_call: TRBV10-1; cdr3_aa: CASSESETWNTGELFF
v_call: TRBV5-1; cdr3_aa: CASSFYRGEGGYTF
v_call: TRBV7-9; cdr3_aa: CASSPGRYEQYF
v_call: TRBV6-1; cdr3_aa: CASKTGGGYEQYF
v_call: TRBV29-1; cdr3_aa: CSAHGTRAYEQYF
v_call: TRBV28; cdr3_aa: CASSPGGGGEKLFF
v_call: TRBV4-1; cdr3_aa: CASSQVSGYTEAFF
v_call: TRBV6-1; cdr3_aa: CASDFPRGQREQFF
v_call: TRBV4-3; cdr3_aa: CASSQGLEAFF
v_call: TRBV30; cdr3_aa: CAWSRQGAKQYF
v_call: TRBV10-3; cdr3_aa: CAISEDSRGANEQFF
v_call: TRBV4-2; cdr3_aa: CASSQDPNGGSPLHF
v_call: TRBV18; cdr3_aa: CASQTGPANEKLFF